This TCR beta chain was captured in a study of beta chain features in type 1 diabetes. Reverse transcribing all isolated RNA meant expressed TCRB transcripts were sequenced. Assay: immunoSEQ multiplex PCR; the TCRdb copy retains only in-frame clones and omits some. The sample carries more than 120,000 clones, around 13% recorded once. As regards this clone: The antigen is not known.

General study points: Shorter TCRB CDR3s, moderately but significantly so, were found in Type 1 diabetes patients in all four CD4+ subsets.

There are 12 residues in the CDR3. From germline, CDR1 is SGHRS and CDR2 YFSETQ. Trimming took off 4 bases at V and 5 bases at J, with 8 bases between the two ends. The sequence came from a man aged 18-30 years with type 1 diabetes. The chain carries TRBV5-1 and TRBJ2-3; no clear D gene. The specimen sequenced was central memory CD4+ T cells from blood. This CDR3 is CASSGELDTQYF. For the CDR3, the DNA is TGCGCCAGCAGCGGTGAGTTAGATACGCAGTATTTT.